Below are 18 T cell receptor beta chains sequenced from a single sample in a study of T cell responses to AZD1222 COVID-19 vaccine. Libraries were prepared by immunoSEQ multiplex PCR; TCRdb keeps only in-frame clonotypes and omits some of them. In the table there are some 100,000 clones, about 86% of which are singletons. The specimen comprised peripheral blood, sampled 28 days after the second AZD1222 dose. All receptors derive from an adult who received the AZD1222 COVID-19 vaccine.

The chain links TRBV12-3 or TRBV12-4 to TRBJ1-1; TRBD1 agrees at 7 bases. With 3 bases clipped from V and 8 bases from J, the junction kept 6 bases outside the gene matches. The CDR3 loop spans 13 amino acids. The DNA of the CDR3 is TGTGCCAGCAGTTTCAACAGGGGAATGGAAGCTTTCTTT. This gives the protein CASSFNRGMEAFF.

This chain's CDR3 is CASSSQGADSPLHF. For the CDR3, the DNA is TGTGCCAGCAGCTCCCAGGGGGCTGATTCACCCCTCCACTTT. The genes are TRBV28 and TRBJ1-6; 8 positions agree with TRBD1. Per germline, CDR1 MDHEN and CDR2 SYDVKM. Trimming cost V 6 bases and J 8 bases; bases outside gene matches: 6. The CDR3 consists of 14 residues.

The rearrangement uses TRBV4-1 and TRBJ1-4, with D unclear. CDR1 and CDR2 from the germline V gene are MGHRA and YSYEKL. Trimming stripped 4 bases from V and 8 bases from J, with 8 bases between. The CDR3 has 12 residues. DNA for the CDR3: TGCGCCAGCAGCCCCCATACCGAAAAACTGTTTTTT. It specifies CASSPHTEKLFF.

The chain joins TRBV3-1 (or the pseudogene TRBV3-2) to TRBJ1-2; tentative D call: TRBD1 (6 bases). Germline loops: CDR1 LGHDT, CDR2 YNNKEL (reference sequence). There are 14 residues in the CDR3. V shed 1 base and J shed 7 bases, with 13 bases lying between them. The CDR3 DNA reads as TGTGCCAGCAGCCAAGTTAACAGGGACGGTGGCTACACCTTC. Encoded protein: CASSQVNRDGGYTF.

The chain employs TRBV28 and TRBJ1-5; TRBD1 matches at 7 bases. CDR3 length: 11 residues. Germline V gene data show CDR1 as MDHEN and CDR2 as SYDVKM. The trim removed 8 bases at V and 16 bases at J, leaving 11 bases unmatched. The CDR3 sequence is CASGFPGQTHF. The CDR3 nucleotides read TGTGCCAGCGGATTTCCGGGACAGACCCATTTT.

V gene TRBV5-4 combines with J gene TRBJ2-2; 10 bases align to TRBD2. The V gene end was trimmed by 3 bases and the J gene end by 1 base; junction bases not matched to a gene: 0. There are 15 residues in the CDR3. Germline V gives CDR1 SGHNT, CDR2 YYREEE (reference sequence). For the CDR3, the DNA is TGTGCCAGCAGCTGGACTAGCGGGAACACCGGGGAGCTGTTTTTT. This codes for CASSWTSGNTGELFF.

This clone occurred a few times. The J gene is TRBJ1-1, the V gene TRBV20-1; no firm D call. Trimming left V 3 bases short and J 3 bases short, with 11 bases between. The CDR3 sequence is 13 residues long. Germline V gene sequence: CDR1 DFQATT, CDR2 SNEGSKA (reference sequence). The CDR3 loop reads CSASISVDTEAFF. The CDR3 bases are TGCAGTGCTAGTATCTCGGTGGACACTGAAGCTTTCTTT.

This chain connects TRBV11-2 to TRBJ2-3, with 7 bases identical to TRBD1. Germline loops: CDR1 SGHAT, CDR2 FQNNGV. V gave up 1 base and J gave up 3 bases; unmatched junction bases: 4. The CDR3 is 15 amino acids. The CDR3 DNA follows: TGTGCCAGCAGCTTAGTATTGACAGGGACAGATACGCAGTATTTT. Protein: CASSLVLTGTDTQYF. The full variable domain, rest sourced from reference TRBV11-2 and TRBJ2-3, is EAGVAQSPRYKIIEKRQSVAFWCNPISGHATLYWYQQILGQGPKLLIQFQNNGVVDDSQLPKDRFSAERLKGVDSTLKIQPAKLEDSAVYLCASSLVLTGTDTQYFGPGTRLTVL.

This chain links TRBV5-6 with TRBJ1-1, with a possible D match to TRBD1 (5 bases). The CDR3 covers 13 residues. Germline CDR1 is SGHDT and CDR2 is YYEEEE. The V gene lost 0 bases and the J gene lost 8 bases, with 11 bases spanning the gap. The CDR3 sequence is CASSLGTEGEAFF. CDR3 in DNA: TGTGCCAGCAGCTTGGGGACCGAGGGGGAAGCTTTCTTT.

This chain links TRBV9 with TRBJ1-1, with 9 bases lining up with TRBD1. CDR1 is SGDLS and CDR2 is YYNGEE in the germline V gene. Germline trimming cut 4 bases from V and 5 bases from J; bases unmatched to any gene: 6. The CDR3 runs 14 residues. Here the CDR3 DNA reads TGTGCCAGCAGCACCCGTGGACAGGGGACTGAAGCTTTCTTT. Its protein is CASSTRGQGTEAFF.

Remarks on this clone: No DNA is shown, since the ends of the CDR3 on it are uncertain; the CDR3 is the one TCRdb lists. This chain connects TRBV6-5 to TRBJ1-2. In germline, CDR1 is MNHEY, CDR2 SVGAGI. The CDR3 has 11 residues if both end residues are counted. CDR3 in amino acids: CASRDFRGYTF.

The chain joins TRBV7-2 to TRBJ2-7; D is unresolved. CDR1 is SGHTA and CDR2 is FQGNSA in the germline V gene. V was shortened by 1 base and J by 6 bases, with 16 bases between the two germline ends. The CDR3 is made up of 15 amino acids. CDR3 in amino acids: CASSLGIELNSEQYF. CDR3 coding DNA: TGTGCCAGCAGCTTAGGTATAGAGTTAAACTCCGAGCAGTACTTC.

This chain links TRBV30 with TRBJ1-3; D gene uncertain. Germline CDR1 is GTSNPN and CDR2 is SVGIG (reference sequence). Between the trimmed V and J ends, which lost 1 base and 5 bases, there was a span of 6 bases. The CDR3 extends over 12 amino acids. The CDR3 is CAWSGDRNTIYF. The CDR3 DNA reads as TGTGCCTGGAGTGGAGACAGAAACACCATATATTTT.

The rearrangement joins TRBV24-1 to TRBJ1-4; D is perhaps TRBD1 (6 bases). Germline V gives CDR1 KGHDR, CDR2 SFDVKD. This CDR3 is 14 amino acids long. Deletions cut 4 bases from V and 3 bases from J, with 8 bases between. CDR3 sequence: CATSEGASNEKLFF. CDR3 DNA: TGTGCCACCAGTGAGGGGGCCTCTAATGAAAAACTGTTTTTT.

This chain connects TRBV7-9 to TRBJ2-1; D remains ambiguous. Germline CDR1 is SEHNR and CDR2 is FQNEAQ (reference sequence). This CDR3 is built from 12 residues. Deletions cut 2 bases from V and 3 bases from J, with 2 bases between. This chain's CDR3 is CASSLNYNEQFF. CDR3 sequence (DNA): TGTGCCAGCAGCTTAAACTACAATGAGCAGTTCTTC.

The V call is TRBV24-1, the J call TRBJ1-2; perhaps TRBD1 as D (5 bases). This CDR3 region has 13 residues. With 7 bases removed from V and 4 bases from J, the gap between germline ends came to 12 bases. Per germline, CDR1 KGHDR and CDR2 SFDVKD. The CDR3 nucleotides read TGTGCCACCAGCGGACGGGGGGGCTATGGCTACACCTTC. The encoded protein is CATSGRGGYGYTF.

The genes are TRBV15 and TRBJ2-5; TRBD1 matches 8 bases. This CDR3 has 15 residues. Germline CDR1 is LNHNV and CDR2 is YYDKDF (reference sequence). After removal of 0 bases from V and 4 bases from J, the junction contained 4 bases not matched to a gene. The CDR3 bases are TGTGCCACCAGCAGAGATCAGGGGGCCGGAGAGACCCAGTACTTC. This gives the protein CATSRDQGAGETQYF.

J is TRBJ2-7 and V is TRBV2, with TRBD1 identical over 7 bases. This CDR3 comprises 14 residues. Per germline, CDR1 SNHLY and CDR2 FYNNEI. V dropped 7 bases and J dropped 3; count of bases not matched to a gene: 9. The CDR3 spells CASKNGQDNYEQYF. The CDR3 nucleotides read TGTGCCAGCAAAAACGGACAGGATAACTACGAGCAGTACTTC. The whole variable domain, filled in from reference TRBV2 and TRBJ2-7, reads EPEVTQTPSHQVTQMGQEVILRCVPISNHLYFYWYRQILGQKVEFLVSFYNNEISEKSEIFDDQFSVERPDGSNFTLKIRSTKLEDSAMYFCASKNGQDNYEQYFGPGTRLTVT.